This T cell receptor (beta chain) stems from a study of identical twins. Regarding the study as a whole: In cord blood, abundant beta clonotypes had fewer insertions; memory showed no trend. Out-of-frame alpha sequences shared by twins were enriched for low generation probability. Twins showed weaker excess sharing in their beta out-of-frame sequences.

Healthy Caucasians made up all donors. Only a few counts were recorded for this clonotype. Its specificity is not known. The CDR3 contains 15 residues. The germline gives CDR1 SEHNR, CDR2 FQNEAQ (reference sequence). V was trimmed by 1 base and J by 6 bases, leaving 15 bases between them. Each CDR3 protein is one row after TCRdb ran MiXCR on the 5' RACE reads. Here the sample spans 350,000 to 450,000 distinct CDR3 sequences, under 20% being singletons. Source material: naive T cells sorted from blood. V usage is TRBV7-9 and J usage is TRBJ1-1, with D perhaps matching TRBD1 (5 bases). This clonotype was sampled from a man aged 50 to 59 in good health. CDR3 residues: CASSLEGNSGAEAFF. The DNA of the CDR3 is TGTGCCAGCAGCTTAGAGGGGAACAGTGGGGCTGAAGCTTTCTTT.